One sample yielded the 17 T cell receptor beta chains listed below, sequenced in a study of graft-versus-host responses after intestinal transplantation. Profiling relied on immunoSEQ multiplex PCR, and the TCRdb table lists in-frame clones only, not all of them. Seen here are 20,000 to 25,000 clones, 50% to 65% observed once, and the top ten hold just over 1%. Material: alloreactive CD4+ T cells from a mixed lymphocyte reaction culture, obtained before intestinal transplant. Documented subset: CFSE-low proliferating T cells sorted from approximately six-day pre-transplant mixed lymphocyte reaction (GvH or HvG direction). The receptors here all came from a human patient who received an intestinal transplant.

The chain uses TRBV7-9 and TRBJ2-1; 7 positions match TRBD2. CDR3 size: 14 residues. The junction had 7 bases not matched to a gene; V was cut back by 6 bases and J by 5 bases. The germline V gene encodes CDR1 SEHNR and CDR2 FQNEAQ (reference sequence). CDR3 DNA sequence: TGTGCCAGCAGTTCTAGCGGAGGCCACAATGAGCAGTTCTTC. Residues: CASSSSGGHNEQFF.

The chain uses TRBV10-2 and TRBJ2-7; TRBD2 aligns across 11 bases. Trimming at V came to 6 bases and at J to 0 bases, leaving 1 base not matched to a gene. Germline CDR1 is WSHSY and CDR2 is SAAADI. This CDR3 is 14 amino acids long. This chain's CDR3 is CASRTSGSSYEQYF. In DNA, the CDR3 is TGCGCCAGCAGAACTAGCGGGAGCTCCTACGAGCAGTACTTC.

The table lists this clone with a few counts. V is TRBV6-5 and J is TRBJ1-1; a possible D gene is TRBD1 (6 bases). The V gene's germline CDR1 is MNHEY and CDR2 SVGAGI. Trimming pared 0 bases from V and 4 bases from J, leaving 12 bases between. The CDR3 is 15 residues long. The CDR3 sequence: CASSYSMGAGTEAFF. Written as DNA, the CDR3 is TGTGCCAGCAGTTACTCAATGGGGGCTGGCACTGAAGCTTTCTTT.

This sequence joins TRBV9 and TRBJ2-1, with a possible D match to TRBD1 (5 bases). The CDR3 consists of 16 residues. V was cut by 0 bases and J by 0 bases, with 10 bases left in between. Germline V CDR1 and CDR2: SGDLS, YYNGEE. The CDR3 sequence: CASSVGGRSSYNEQFF. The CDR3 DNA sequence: TGTGCCAGCAGCGTAGGGGGCCGGAGCTCCTACAATGAGCAGTTCTTC.

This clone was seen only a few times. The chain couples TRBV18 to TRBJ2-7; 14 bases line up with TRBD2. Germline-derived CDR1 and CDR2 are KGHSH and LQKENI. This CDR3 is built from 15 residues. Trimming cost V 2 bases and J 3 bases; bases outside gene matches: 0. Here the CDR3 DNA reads TGTGCCAGCTCACCAGGGACTAGCGGGGGCTACGAGCAGTACTTC. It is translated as CASSPGTSGGYEQYF.

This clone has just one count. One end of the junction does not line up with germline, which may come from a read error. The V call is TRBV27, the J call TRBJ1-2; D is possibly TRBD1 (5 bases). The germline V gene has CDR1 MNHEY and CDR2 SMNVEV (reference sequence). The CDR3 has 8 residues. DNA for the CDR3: TGTGCCAGCAGCGACAGTTCCTTC. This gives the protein CASSDSSF.

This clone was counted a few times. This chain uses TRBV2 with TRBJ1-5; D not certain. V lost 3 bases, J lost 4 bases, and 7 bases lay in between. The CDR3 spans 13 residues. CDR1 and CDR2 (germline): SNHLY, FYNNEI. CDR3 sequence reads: CASSEEKNQPQHF. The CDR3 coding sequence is TGTGCCAGCAGTGAGGAGAAGAATCAGCCCCAGCATTTT.

The CDR3 DNA sequence: TGTGCCAGCAGTGAACCGGGACTAGCGGGAGTTGGCGAGCAGTACTTC. Protein product: CASSEPGLAGVGEQYF. The J gene is TRBJ2-7, the V gene TRBV28, with TRBD2 matching 14 bases. The CDR3 runs to 16 residues. V dropped 5 bases and J dropped 6; count of bases not matched to a gene: 9. Germline loops: CDR1 MDHEN, CDR2 SYDVKM. The full variable domain, with the rest looked up from reference TRBV28 and TRBJ2-7, is DVKVTQSSRYLVKRTGEKVFLECVQDMDHENMFWYRQDPGLGLRLIYFSYDVKMKEKGDIPEGYSVSREKKERFSLILESASTNQTSMYLCASSEPGLAGVGEQYFGPGTRLTVT.

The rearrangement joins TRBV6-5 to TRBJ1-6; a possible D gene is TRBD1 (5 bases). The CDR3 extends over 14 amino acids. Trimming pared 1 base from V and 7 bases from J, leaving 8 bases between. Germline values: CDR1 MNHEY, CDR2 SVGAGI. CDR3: CASSYWAGNSPLHF. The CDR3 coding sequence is TGTGCCAGCAGTTACTGGGCAGGGAATTCACCCCTCCACTTT.

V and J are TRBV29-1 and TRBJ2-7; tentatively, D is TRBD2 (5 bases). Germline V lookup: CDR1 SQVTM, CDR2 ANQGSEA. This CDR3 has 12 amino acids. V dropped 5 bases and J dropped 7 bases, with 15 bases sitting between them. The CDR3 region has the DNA TGCAGCGTTTCCGGGATGCTTAGGGAGCAGTACTTC. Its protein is CSVSGMLREQYF.

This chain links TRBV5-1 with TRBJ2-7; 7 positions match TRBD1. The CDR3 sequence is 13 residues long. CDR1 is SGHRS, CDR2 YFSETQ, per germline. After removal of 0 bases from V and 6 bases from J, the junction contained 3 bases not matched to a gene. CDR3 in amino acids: CASSLAAGGEQYF. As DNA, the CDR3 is TGCGCCAGCAGCTTGGCGGCAGGGGGCGAGCAGTACTTC.

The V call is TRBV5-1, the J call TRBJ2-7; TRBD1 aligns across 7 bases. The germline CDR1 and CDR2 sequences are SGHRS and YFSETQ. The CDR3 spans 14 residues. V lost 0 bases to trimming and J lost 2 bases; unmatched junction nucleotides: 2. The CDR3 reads CASSLGDSPYEQYF. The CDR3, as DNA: TGCGCCAGCAGCTTGGGGGACAGCCCCTACGAGCAGTACTTC.

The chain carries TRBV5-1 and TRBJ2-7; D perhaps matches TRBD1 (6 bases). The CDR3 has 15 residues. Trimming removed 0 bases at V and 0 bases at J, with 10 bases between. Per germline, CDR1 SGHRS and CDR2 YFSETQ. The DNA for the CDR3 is TGCGCCAGCAGCTTGGTTGGGGGCCACTCCTACGAGCAGTACTTC. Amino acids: CASSLVGGHSYEQYF.

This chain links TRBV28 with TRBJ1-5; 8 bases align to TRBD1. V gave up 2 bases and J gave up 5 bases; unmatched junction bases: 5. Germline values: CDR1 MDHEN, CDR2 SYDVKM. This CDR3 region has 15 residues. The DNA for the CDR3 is TGTGCCAGCAGTTTACGGGACAGGTTTTATCAGCCCCAGCATTTT. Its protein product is CASSLRDRFYQPQHF.

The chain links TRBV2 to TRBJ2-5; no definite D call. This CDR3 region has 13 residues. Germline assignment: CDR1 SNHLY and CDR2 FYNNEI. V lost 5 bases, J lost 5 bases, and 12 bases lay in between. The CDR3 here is CASSRWAPETQYF. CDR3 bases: TGTGCCAGCAGTCGGTGGGCTCCCGAGACCCAGTACTTC.

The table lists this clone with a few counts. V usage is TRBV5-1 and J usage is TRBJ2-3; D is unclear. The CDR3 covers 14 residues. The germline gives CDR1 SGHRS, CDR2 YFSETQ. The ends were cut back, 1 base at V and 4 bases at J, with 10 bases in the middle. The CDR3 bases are TGCGCCAGCAGCTTGCAGTTATCCCCAGATACGCAGTATTTT. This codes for CASSLQLSPDTQYF. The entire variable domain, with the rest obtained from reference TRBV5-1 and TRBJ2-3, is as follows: KAGVTQTPRYLIKTRGQQVTLSCSPISGHRSVSWYQQTPGQGLQFLFEYFSETQRNKGNFPGRFSGRQFSNSRSEMNVSTLELGDSALYLCASSLQLSPDTQYFGPGTRLTVL.

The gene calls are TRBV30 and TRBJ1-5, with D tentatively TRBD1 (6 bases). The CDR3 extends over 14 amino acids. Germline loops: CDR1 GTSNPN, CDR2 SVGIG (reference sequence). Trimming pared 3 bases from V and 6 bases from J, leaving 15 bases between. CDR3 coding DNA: TGTGCCTGGAGCCCCGAACAGGGAATTCAGCCCCAGCATTTT. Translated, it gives CAWSPEQGIQPQHF.